Following are 20 T cell receptor beta chains from one sample sequenced in a study of T cell responses to AZD1222 COVID-19 vaccine. Some clones are missing from TCRdb's copy, which holds only in-frame ones; the method was immunoSEQ multiplex PCR. This table holds some 120,000 clones, almost 90% found once. The sequencing used peripheral blood, collected on day 0 of AZD1222 vaccination. The receptors were sampled from an adult in good health.

V is TRBV28 and J is TRBJ1-2; no definite D call. V was pared by 5 bases and J by 8 bases, with 12 bases between. This CDR3 contains 12 residues. The V gene's germline CDR1 is MDHEN and CDR2 SYDVKM. The DNA for the CDR3 is TGTGCCAGCAGTGCTTCTACGGGGGGCTACACCTTC. Translation gives CASSASTGGYTF.

The rearrangement links TRBV7-6 to TRBJ1-1, with 9 positions matching TRBD1. There are 16 residues in the CDR3. The trim removed 2 bases at V and 2 bases at J, leaving 6 bases unmatched. The germline CDR1 and CDR2 sequences are SGHVS and FNYEAQ. CDR3 coding DNA: TGTGCCAGCAGCTTAATCGAGGGACAGGGAAACACTGAAGCTTTCTTT. It codes for CASSLIEGQGNTEAFF.

The chain is built from TRBV30 and TRBJ1-3; D gene unclear. The V end was cut by 0 bases, the J end by 4 bases, with 10 bases between. CDR3 length: 14 residues. Germline CDR1 GTSNPN, CDR2 SVGIG (reference sequence). In nucleotides, the CDR3 is TGTGCCTGGAGTGTTATAGGCTCCGGAAACACCATATATTTT. Protein: CAWSVIGSGNTIYF.

The chain links TRBV5-6 to TRBJ1-1; 8 nucleotides agree with TRBD1. The germline CDR1 and CDR2 sequences are SGHDT and YYEEEE. The length of the CDR3 is 15 residues. Trimming cost V 4 bases and J 4 bases; bases outside gene matches: 9. CDR3 loop: CASSPWTGQGTEAFF. The CDR3 nucleotides read TGTGCCAGCAGCCCTTGGACAGGGCAGGGCACTGAAGCTTTCTTT.

This clone was detected once. V usage is TRBV7-9 and J usage is TRBJ1-2, with a weak D call TRBD1 (5 bases). The V end lost 11 bases, the J end lost 7 bases, and 17 bases lay between the germline ends. The length of the CDR3 is 12 residues. CDR1 SEHNR and CDR2 FQNEAQ come from the germline V gene (reference sequence). CDR3 in DNA: TGTGCCGCAAGGCGGGACGAGAGTGGCTACACCTTC. It translates to CAARRDESGYTF.

This clone was seen a few times. The gene calls are TRBV5-4 and TRBJ2-1; 7 bases map to TRBD2. Germline CDR1 SGHNT, CDR2 YYREEE (reference sequence). The CDR3 covers 15 residues. V lost 4 bases and J lost 4; bases outside the gene matches: 8. CDR3 sequence: CASSVAGAGYNEQFF. CDR3 coding DNA: TGTGCCAGCAGCGTCGCGGGAGCGGGATACAATGAGCAGTTCTTC.

The chain employs TRBV12-5 and TRBJ2-5; 7 nucleotides agree with TRBD1. Looked up from germline, CDR1 is LGHNT and CDR2 is FRNRAP. The CDR3 extends over 13 amino acids. After removal of 6 bases from V and 4 bases from J, the junction contained 5 bases not matched to a gene. CDR3 region: CASGRQGAETQYF. The CDR3, as DNA: TGTGCTAGTGGACGACAGGGCGCAGAGACCCAGTACTTC. The complete variable domain, with remaining parts taken from reference TRBV12-5 and TRBJ2-5, reads DARVTQTPRHKVTEMGQEVTMRCQPILGHNTVFWYRQTMMQGLELLAYFRNRAPLDDSGMPKDRFSAEMPDATLATLKIQPSEPRDSAVYFCASGRQGAETQYFGPGTRLLVL.

The chain combines TRBV5-8 with TRBJ1-5; TRBD1 aligns across 8 bases. The CDR3 loop spans 13 amino acids. The germline V gene has CDR1 SGHTS and CDR2 YDEGEE. With V trimmed by 4 bases and J by 5 bases, 2 bases remained unmatched. The CDR3 reads CASSKDRDQPQHF. The CDR3 DNA sequence: TGTGCCAGCAGCAAGGACAGGGATCAGCCCCAGCATTTT.

The genes are TRBV6-5 and TRBJ2-2; 9 nucleotides match TRBD1. Germline-derived CDR1 and CDR2 are MNHEY and SVGAGI. CDR3 length: 15 amino acids. The junction had 4 bases not matched to a gene; V was cut back by 6 bases and J by 2 bases. The CDR3 loop reads CASSRGQGNTGELFF. The CDR3 region has the DNA TGTGCCAGCAGCCGGGGACAGGGCAACACCGGGGAGCTGTTTTTT.

V is TRBV18 and J is TRBJ1-2; D not certain. V lost 2 bases, J lost 4 bases, and 5 bases lay in between. CDR1 and CDR2 from the germline V gene are KGHSH and LQKENI. The CDR3 runs to 12 residues. The CDR3 spells CASSPGLYGYTF. In DNA, the CDR3 is TGTGCCAGCTCACCAGGGCTCTATGGCTACACCTTC.

The CDR3 sequence: CASSTGGDGYEQYF. The CDR3 DNA reads as TGTGCCAGCAGCACAGGGGGCGATGGCTACGAGCAGTACTTC. The chain is built from TRBV11-2 and TRBJ2-7; 9 bases agree with TRBD1. Germline CDR1 SGHAT, CDR2 FQNNGV. This CDR3 contains 14 residues. The V segment lost 5 bases and the J segment 3 bases; nucleotides outside the gene matches: 5. Full variable domain (missing parts from reference TRBV11-2 and TRBJ2-7): EAGVAQSPRYKIIEKRQSVAFWCNPISGHATLYWYQQILGQGPKLLIQFQNNGVVDDSQLPKDRFSAERLKGVDSTLKIQPAKLEDSAVYLCASSTGGDGYEQYFGPGTRLTVT.

The chain is built from TRBV24-1 and TRBJ2-5; tentative D call: TRBD1 (7 bases). Trimming pared 5 bases from V and 0 bases from J, leaving 15 bases between. The CDR3 is 16 amino acids. Per germline, CDR1 KGHDR and CDR2 SFDVKD. CDR3 amino acids: CATSGRGALDQETQYF. The CDR3 DNA reads TGTGCCACCAGTGGCAGGGGGGCCCTGGACCAAGAGACCCAGTACTTC.

The V gene is TRBV9, the J gene TRBJ2-7; D unresolved. Germline-derived CDR1 and CDR2 are SGDLS and YYNGEE. V lost 4 bases to trimming and J lost 3 bases, with 11 bases between them. The CDR3 is 13 residues long. Here the CDR3 DNA reads TGTGCCAGCAGCCCCCAGAACAACTACGAGCAGTACTTC. Translation gives CASSPQNNYEQYF. Filled out from reference TRBV9 and TRBJ2-7, the complete variable domain reads DSGVTQTPKHLITATGQRVTLRCSPRSGDLSVYWYQQSLDQGLQFLIQYYNGEERAKGNILERFSAQQFPDLHSELNLSSLELGDSALYFCASSPQNNYEQYFGPGTRLTVT.

The V and J genes are TRBV18 and TRBJ2-1, with 7 bases matching TRBD1. The V and J ends lost 3 bases and 15 bases, in that order; junction bases with no gene match: 8. Germline V gives CDR1 KGHSH, CDR2 LQKENI. The CDR3 has 12 residues. DNA for the CDR3: TGTGCCAGCTCACCCCCCGACAGGGTGTTGTTCTTC. Protein: CASSPPDRVLFF.

In this sample, this clone turned up once. The V and J genes are TRBV7-3 and TRBJ2-5; 14 nucleotides match TRBD2. The CDR3 covers 17 residues. The V and J ends lost 5 bases and 3 bases, in that order; junction bases with no gene match: 8. Germline V gene data show CDR1 as SGHTA and CDR2 as FQGTGA. The CDR3 region is CASSRRPGLAGEETQYF. Written as DNA, the CDR3 is TGTGCCAGCAGCCGACGACCGGGACTAGCGGGGGAAGAGACCCAGTACTTC.

The chain carries TRBV7-9 and TRBJ2-4; 7 bases line up with TRBD2. V dropped 5 bases and J dropped 8; count of bases not matched to a gene: 12. CDR3 length: 15 residues. Germline-derived CDR1 and CDR2 are SEHNR and FQNEAQ (reference sequence). The CDR3 spells CASSPILGRADIQYF. CDR3 in DNA: TGTGCCAGCAGCCCCATCCTGGGGAGGGCGGACATTCAGTACTTC.

This rearrangement joins TRBV5-1 to TRBJ2-5; D possibly uses TRBD1 or TRBD2 (7 bases each). The CDR3 has 17 residues. Trimming cost V 3 bases and J 4 bases, with 22 bases left between them. Per germline, CDR1 SGHRS and CDR2 YFSETQ. The DNA for the CDR3 is TGCGCCAGCAGCTCGGGGGGCCGGGCGTCAGGGGGAGAGACCCAGTACTTC. Encoded protein: CASSSGGRASGGETQYF.

This chain connects TRBV19 to TRBJ2-7; 7 bases align to TRBD2. This CDR3 has 18 residues. V lost 6 bases and J lost 0; bases outside the gene matches: 17. Germline CDR1 is LNHDA and CDR2 is SQIVND (reference sequence). CDR3 residues: CASSRSASGTTHSYEQYF. The CDR3 nucleotides are TGTGCCAGTAGCAGATCAGCCTCCGGGACTACACACTCCTACGAGCAGTACTTC.

V usage is TRBV7-2 and J usage is TRBJ2-7; 10 nucleotides line up with TRBD2. J was trimmed by 2 bases and V by 5 bases; bases with no gene match: 3. Germline CDR1 and CDR2: SGHTA and FQGNSA. This CDR3 spans 14 amino acids. The CDR3 bases are TGTGCCAGCAGCCCCGGACTAGCGGCCTACGAGCAGTACTTC. It codes for CASSPGLAAYEQYF.

The chain recombines TRBV2 with TRBJ1-1, with a tentative D call TRBD1 (6 bases). The CDR3 length is 15 residues. The V gene's germline CDR1 is SNHLY and CDR2 FYNNEI. V gave up 5 bases and J gave up 0 bases, with 13 bases separating them. The CDR3 DNA reads TGTGCCAGCAGTTTGCAGGGGTCATTGAACACTGAAGCTTTCTTT. This sequence encodes CASSLQGSLNTEAFF.